This T cell receptor (beta chain) was profiled in a study of control samples from healthy donors and cancer patients. Some clones are missing from TCRdb's copy, which holds only in-frame ones; the method was immunoSEQ multiplex PCR. This sample yields some 44,000 clones, of which 70% to 75% are seen a single time; more than 15% belongs to the top ten. Germline V gene data show CDR1 as KGHDR and CDR2 as SFDVKD. Trimming shortened V by 5 bases and J by 5 bases, and 12 bases separated the two germline ends. The CDR3 contains 14 residues. The sequencing sample was made of formalin-fixed, paraffin-embedded tissue. This sequence was found in a male donor with melanoma. The chain carries TRBV24-1 and TRBJ1-5; D unclear. CDR3 nucleotide sequence: TGTGCCACCAGTGTTCCCTCCCTTGATCAGCCCCAGCATTTT. Translation: CATSVPSLDQPQHF.